One sample yielded the 20 T cell receptor beta chains listed below, sequenced in a study of response to subunit inactivated influenza vaccine. TCRdb passed the RT-PCR reads through MiXCR, listing each CDR3 protein once. The table shows hundreds of thousands of distinct CDR3 sequences, with approximately 15% occurring only once. The sequences come from PBMCs from blood, collected 14 to 15 days before vaccination. The receptor set was obtained from a man aged 50-59 years who received an inactivated influenza vaccine.

The chain couples TRBV20-1 to TRBJ2-7; 11 bases agree with TRBD1. The CDR3 contains 15 residues. J gave up 4 bases and V 1 base, and 6 bases lay outside the gene matches. Per germline, CDR1 DFQATT and CDR2 SNEGSKA (reference sequence). Written as DNA, the CDR3 is TGCAGTGCTAGAGCGTCAGGGACAGGGGGGTACGAGCAGTACTTC. It yields the protein CSARASGTGGYEQYF.

The CDR3 is CASSLLQGLQYF. The CDR3 DNA sequence: TGTGCCAGCAGTTTATTACAGGGGCTGCAGTATTTT. The rearrangement joins TRBV12-3 or TRBV12-4 to TRBJ2-3; 7 bases agree with TRBD1. V lost 2 bases and J lost 11; bases outside the gene matches: 4. The CDR3 totals 12 residues.

This clonotype was detected a few times. The chain has TRBV10-3 and TRBJ2-7; 9 nucleotides match TRBD1. Trimming cost V 6 bases and J 5 bases; bases outside gene matches: 5. The CDR3 extends over 13 amino acids. Germline assignment: CDR1 ENHRY and CDR2 SYGVKD. CDR3 sequence reads: CAISWTGADEQYF. CDR3 in DNA: TGTGCCATCAGCTGGACAGGGGCAGACGAGCAGTACTTC.

The CDR3, as DNA: TGTGCCAGCAGCCAAACTACCCCCGCAGGGAGTGGGGCCAACGTCCTGACTTTC. Its protein is CASSQTTPAGSGANVLTF. This chain links TRBV21-1 with TRBJ2-6; the table names TRBD1, a call not compared with the DNA. TRBV21-1 is flagged as a pseudogene. The CDR3 has 18 residues.

The sample holds a few counts of this clonotype. The chain is built from TRBV5-1 and TRBJ2-5, with a weak D call TRBD2 (7 bases). The CDR3 sequence is 16 residues long. V was cut by 0 bases and J by 1 base, with 13 bases left in between. Germline V gene data show CDR1 as SGHRS and CDR2 as YFSETQ. CDR3 residues: CASSLEGGVFQETQYF. For the CDR3, the DNA is TGCGCCAGCAGCTTGGAGGGGGGGGTTTTCCAAGAGACCCAGTACTTC. Filled out from reference TRBV5-1 and TRBJ2-5, the complete variable domain reads KAGVTQTPRYLIKTRGQQVTLSCSPISGHRSVSWYQQTPGQGLQFLFEYFSETQRNKGNFPGRFSGRQFSNSRSEMNVSTLELGDSALYLCASSLEGGVFQETQYFGPGTRLLVL.

V usage is TRBV11-2 and J usage is TRBJ1-2; 9 nucleotides agree with TRBD1. The ends lost 4 bases at V and 8 bases at J; junction bases unmatched: 8. Germline CDR1 is SGHAT and CDR2 is FQNNGV. This CDR3 region has 14 residues. The CDR3 spells CASSSPGQGGGYTF. CDR3 DNA: TGTGCCAGCAGCTCTCCGGGACAGGGAGGAGGCTACACCTTC.

The chain uses TRBV3-1 and TRBJ2-7; 7 nucleotides match TRBD1. The CDR3 consists of 15 residues. CDR1 and CDR2 (germline): LGHDT, YNNKEL (reference sequence). V shed 4 bases, J shed 7 bases, and the junction held 13 bases outside the gene matches. CDR3 sequence reads: CASSPWETGAGEQYF. DNA for the CDR3: TGTGCCAGCAGCCCCTGGGAAACAGGGGCTGGTGAGCAGTACTTC.

This clonotype was counted at least ten times. The chain combines TRBV5-6 with TRBJ1-1; D is unclear. The V gene lost 6 bases and the J gene lost 0 bases, with 12 bases spanning the gap. The germline V gene encodes CDR1 SGHDT and CDR2 YYEEEE. This CDR3 is 14 amino acids long. The CDR3 protein is CASNSGVMNTEAFF. As DNA, the CDR3 is TGTGCCAGCAACTCAGGTGTAATGAACACTGAAGCTTTCTTT.

The chain employs TRBV7-2 and TRBJ2-1; possibly TRBD2 for D (7 bases). The germline V gene encodes CDR1 SGHTA and CDR2 FQGNSA. The CDR3 is 15 amino acids. Between the trimmed V and J ends, which lost 6 bases and 7 bases, there was a span of 19 bases. The CDR3 region is CASRMKGGPTNEQFF. CDR3 in DNA: TGTGCCAGCAGGATGAAGGGGGGGCCCACAAATGAGCAGTTCTTC.

This clonotype was seen a handful of times. The rearrangement joins TRBV7-2 to TRBJ1-1, with D perhaps matching TRBD1 (5 bases). The germline V gene encodes CDR1 SGHTA and CDR2 FQGNSA. This CDR3 region has 12 residues. Trimming removed 4 bases from V and 11 bases from J, with 14 bases in between. This chain's CDR3 is CASSYGTLEAFF. The CDR3 DNA reads TGTGCCAGCAGCTATGGGACTTTGGAGGCTTTCTTT.

This clonotype was counted between two and nine times. The chain combines TRBV4-2 with TRBJ2-1; TRBD2 aligns across 10 bases. The CDR3 spans 17 residues. In germline, CDR1 is LGHNA, CDR2 YNFKEQ. The junction had 10 bases not matched to a gene; V was cut back by 4 bases and J by 4 bases. The chain's CDR3 is CASSRRVSGGPYNEQFF. The CDR3 nucleotides read TGTGCCAGCAGCCGTCGAGTTAGCGGGGGGCCATACAATGAGCAGTTCTTC.

The chain is built from TRBV11-2 and TRBJ2-1; perhaps TRBD2 as D (6 bases). The J call is uncertain, as TRBJ2-7 better fits the DNA end. The CDR3 extends over 15 amino acids. From germline, CDR1 is SGHAT and CDR2 FQNNGV. The CDR3 DNA is TGTGCCAGCAGCTTAGCTCTGGGGGGTAGGAATGAGCAGTACTTC. Protein product: CASSLALGGRNEQYF.

V gene TRBV29-1 combines with J gene TRBJ2-1; D possibly corresponds to TRBD2 (5 bases). Germline values: CDR1 SQVTM, CDR2 ANQGSEA. The CDR3 loop spans 12 amino acids. The V gene lost 1 base and the J gene lost 13 bases, with 14 bases spanning the gap. The CDR3 DNA reads TGCAGCGTTGAAGTATCTAGCTGGGTCCAGTTCTTC. Its protein is CSVEVSSWVQFF.

This chain uses TRBV2 with TRBJ2-1; no definite D call. CDR3 length: 12 residues. Deletions cut 5 bases from V and 10 bases from J, with 12 bases between. The V gene's germline CDR1 is SNHLY and CDR2 FYNNEI. CDR3: CASSFLAPEQFF. In nucleotides, the CDR3 is TGTGCCAGCAGTTTCCTGGCTCCAGAGCAGTTCTTC.

This clonotype was detected only once. A clone one base away is much larger, so this may be a read error. Because the CDR3 is missing its conserved closing phenylalanine or tryptophan, this is likely a read error. The gene calls are TRBV4-1 and TRBJ2-5; D unresolved. V lost 2 bases and J lost 0, with 7 bases in between. CDR1 is MGHRA, CDR2 YSYEKL, per germline. CDR3 length: 14 residues. The CDR3 is CASSQNVYQETQYS. As DNA, the CDR3 is TGCGCCAGCAGCCAAAACGTGTACCAAGAGACCCAGTACTCC.

This chain links TRBV5-1 with TRBJ2-3; no firm D call. The CDR3 has 15 amino acids. Trimming stripped 0 bases from V and 2 bases from J, with 10 bases between. CDR1 and CDR2 from the germline V gene are SGHRS and YFSETQ. As DNA, the CDR3 is TGCGCCAGCAGCTTGGGTAGGGCTGTCACAGATACGCAGTATTTT. Amino acid sequence: CASSLGRAVTDTQYF.

The J gene is TRBJ2-1, the V gene TRBV6-2 or TRBV6-3; TRBD2 is a possible D gene (5 bases). V was shortened by 0 bases and J by 7 bases, with 10 bases between the two germline ends. The germline V gene has CDR1 MNHEY and CDR2 SVGEGT. The CDR3 is 14 amino acids. In nucleotides, the CDR3 is TGTGCCAGCAGTTACTCCGACGAGGGAAATGAGCAGTTCTTC. It codes for CASSYSDEGNEQFF.

A few counts support this clonotype. This chain joins TRBV5-4 and TRBJ2-2, with TRBD1 as a possible D gene (5 bases). CDR1 is SGHNT, CDR2 YYREEE, per germline (reference sequence). V was pared by 2 bases and J by 4 bases, with 9 bases between. The CDR3 has 14 residues. The DNA of the CDR3 is TGTGCCAGCAGCTTCCGACAGCGCACCGGGGAGCTGTTTTTT. Protein product: CASSFRQRTGELFF.

About this clonotype itself: A single base separates this from a much larger clone, so it may be a read error. The CDR3 loop is CASSYSQGKDYIF. The CDR3 DNA reads as TGTGCCAGCAGTTACTCACAGGGAAAAGACTACATCTTC. This rearrangement joins TRBV6-6 to TRBJ1-2, with D possibly matching TRBD1 (6 bases). Germline values: CDR1 MNHNY, CDR2 SVGAGI (reference sequence). The CDR3 runs 13 residues.

V gene TRBV12-3 or TRBV12-4 combines with J gene TRBJ1-2; a possible D gene is TRBD1 (6 bases). The CDR3 runs to 14 residues. The germline V and J ends were trimmed by 7 bases and 5 bases, with 17 bases remaining between them. DNA of the CDR3: TGTGCCAGCAATACGGACAGCAGTCGGTATGGCTACACCTTC. Translated, it gives CASNTDSSRYGYTF.